These 13 T cell receptor beta chains were all obtained from the same sample, sequenced in a study of identifying expanded T cells in peripheral blood. Repertoires were generated with immunoSEQ multiplex PCR, while TCRdb's copy carries only in-frame clones and drops some. Of about 78,000 clones listed, 84% are singletons. Sequenced input: blood. The receptors originated from a person aged 18 to 70 in good health.

This rearrangement joins TRBV19 to TRBJ2-1; 7 bases map to TRBD2. This CDR3 contains 17 residues. The V gene end was trimmed by 0 bases and the J gene end by 1 base; junction bases not matched to a gene: 6. Germline CDR1 reads LNHDA; CDR2 reads SQIVND (reference sequence). The CDR3 region has the DNA TGTGCCAGTAGTATAGATGCGGGGGATCAATCCTACAATGAGCAGTTCTTC. It yields the protein CASSIDAGDQSYNEQFF. Full variable domain (missing parts from reference TRBV19 and TRBJ2-1): DGGITQSPKYLFRKEGQNVTLSCEQNLNHDAMYWYRQDPGQGLRLIYYSQIVNDFQKGDIAEGYSVSREKKESFPLTVTSAQKNPTAFYLCASSIDAGDQSYNEQFFGPGTRLTVL.

In DNA form, the CDR3 reads TGTGCCAGCAGCTTGCCAACCCAGGCAGCACGGGAGACCCAGTACTTC. It translates to CASSLPTQAARETQYF. The chain employs TRBV7-2 and TRBJ2-5, with unresolved D. CDR1 is SGHTA, CDR2 FQGNSA, per germline. The CDR3 totals 16 residues. The V end was cut by 3 bases, the J end by 5 bases, with 19 bases between.

This clone is a singleton in its sample. The V and J genes are TRBV7-2 and TRBJ2-5, with TRBD2 as a possible D gene (5 bases). The length of the CDR3 is 14 residues. Trimming cost V 5 bases and J 0 bases, with 10 bases left between them. Germline CDR1 reads SGHTA; CDR2 reads FQGNSA. The CDR3 here is CASSEGSHQETQYF. In nucleotides, the CDR3 is TGTGCCAGCAGCGAGGGTAGTCACCAAGAGACCCAGTACTTC.

The rearrangement links TRBV5-1 to TRBJ2-7, with a tentative D call TRBD2 (6 bases). Germline V CDR1 and CDR2: SGHRS, YFSETQ. The CDR3 is 15 amino acids. The V end was cut by 0 bases, the J end by 1 base, with 11 bases between. CDR3 in DNA: TGCGCCAGCAGCTTGGCAAGCGGGCGTTCCTACGAGCAGTACTTC. Its protein product is CASSLASGRSYEQYF.

The chain recombines TRBV11-2 with TRBJ2-2; 9 nucleotides line up with TRBD1. The V and J ends lost 2 bases and 3 bases, in that order; junction bases with no gene match: 4. This CDR3 is 16 amino acids long. Germline CDR1 is SGHAT and CDR2 is FQNNGV. The CDR3 reads CASSLTGGWDTGELFF. In DNA form, the CDR3 reads TGTGCCAGCAGCTTAACAGGGGGCTGGGACACCGGGGAGCTGTTTTTT. The variable domain in full, with the rest retrieved from reference TRBV11-2 and TRBJ2-2, is EAGVAQSPRYKIIEKRQSVAFWCNPISGHATLYWYQQILGQGPKLLIQFQNNGVVDDSQLPKDRFSAERLKGVDSTLKIQPAKLEDSAVYLCASSLTGGWDTGELFFGEGSRLTVL.

The J gene is TRBJ2-1, the V gene TRBV7-9, with 12 bases matching TRBD2. Germline loops: CDR1 SEHNR, CDR2 FQNEAQ (reference sequence). The CDR3 has 17 amino acids. With V trimmed by 0 bases and J by 5 bases, 5 bases remained unmatched. CDR3 sequence (DNA): TGTGCCAGCAGCTTAGCGCAGACTAGCGGGGGACACAATGAGCAGTTCTTC. It yields the protein CASSLAQTSGGHNEQFF.

The chain combines TRBV7-6 with TRBJ2-5; the D is unclear. Germline CDR1 and CDR2: SGHVS and FNYEAQ. This CDR3 contains 14 residues. Trimming removed 5 bases at V and 5 bases at J, with 15 bases between. The CDR3 is CASSPDEPTETQYF. Here the CDR3 DNA reads TGTGCCAGCAGCCCTGACGAGCCCACCGAGACCCAGTACTTC. The variable domain in full, completed from reference TRBV7-6 and TRBJ2-5, reads GAGVSQSPRYKVTKRGQDVALRCDPISGHVSLYWYRQALGQGPEFLTYFNYEAQQDKSGLPNDRFSAERPEGSISTLTIQRTEQRDSAMYRCASSPDEPTETQYFGPGTRLLVL.

CDR3 in DNA: TGTGCCAGCAGCTTAGAGTCTCGGAACACTGAAGCTTTCTTT. Its translation is CASSLESRNTEAFF. The J gene is TRBJ1-1, the V gene TRBV7-2; D is unresolved. V shed 1 base and J shed 1 base, with 7 bases lying between them. The CDR3 is 14 amino acids. The germline CDR1 and CDR2 sequences are SGHTA and FQGNSA.

The chain couples TRBV9 to TRBJ2-1; no reliable D call. This CDR3 spans 15 amino acids. Deletions cut 0 bases from V and 5 bases from J, with 12 bases between. Germline lookup yields CDR1 SGDLS and CDR2 YYNGEE. The CDR3 loop reads CASSVGGTVNNEQFF. CDR3 DNA sequence: TGTGCCAGCAGCGTAGGGGGAACAGTCAACAATGAGCAGTTCTTC.

This sequence joins TRBV18 and TRBJ1-5; a possible D gene is TRBD1 (5 bases). V shed 3 bases and J shed 0 bases, with 12 bases lying between them. This CDR3 spans 16 amino acids. Germline V gene sequence: CDR1 KGHSH, CDR2 LQKENI. The CDR3 sequence: CASSPRTTASNQPQHF. CDR3 in DNA: TGTGCCAGCTCACCCCGGACAACCGCTAGCAATCAGCCCCAGCATTTT.

The chain uses TRBV5-4 and TRBJ1-5; D gene ambiguous. The CDR3 is 13 residues long. The V gene's germline CDR1 is SGHNT and CDR2 YYREEE (reference sequence). V was clipped by 0 bases and J by 5 bases, with 6 bases between them. CDR3 amino acids: CASSLEADQPQHF. The CDR3 coding sequence is TGTGCCAGCAGCTTGGAGGCAGATCAGCCCCAGCATTTT.

The chain employs TRBV28 and TRBJ2-5, with 11 bases fitting TRBD2. Germline CDR1 MDHEN, CDR2 SYDVKM. With V trimmed by 8 bases and J by 5 bases, 10 bases remained unmatched. This CDR3 comprises 15 residues. CDR3 in DNA: TGTGCCAGCCTTAGCGGGAGGGTAGGTAGGGAGACCCAGTACTTC. Translating gives CASLSGRVGRETQYF.

The rearrangement uses TRBV7-2 and TRBJ1-2; perhaps TRBD1 as D (6 bases). CDR1 and CDR2 from the germline V gene are SGHTA and FQGNSA. The CDR3 runs to 13 residues. Trimming removed 5 bases at V and 4 bases at J, with 11 bases between. CDR3 loop: CASSDGQFYGYTF. As DNA, the CDR3 is TGTGCCAGCAGCGACGGACAGTTCTATGGCTACACCTTC.